The T cell receptor (beta chain) described here comes from a study of T cell responses to AZD1222 COVID-19 vaccine. General study points: At baseline, just 6 or 7 AZD1222 recipients tested seropositive. Spike regions recognized by vaccine-associated CD4 TCRs spanned the protein, led by 160-218 and 743-854. Repertoires were sampled only after the peak T cell response. Nearly half of unique spike-specific TCRs reportedly avoided B.1.351 and B.1.1.7 mutated regions.

Clones were read by immunoSEQ multiplex PCR, and TCRdb kept only the in-frame ones, dropping some. The sample yields 52,000 or so clones, 84% seen once. This clone was seen once. Its matching antigen is unknown. The material sequenced was peripheral blood, taken on day 0 of AZD1222 vaccination. The source of this sequence is an adult in good health.

In nucleotides, the CDR3 is TGTGCCAGCAGTCCGATGAGTACAGATACGCAGTATTTT. This codes for CASSPMSTDTQYF. V is TRBV6-4 and J is TRBJ2-3; D call uncertain. Trimming took off 5 bases at V and 3 bases at J, with 9 bases between the two ends. The germline CDR1 and CDR2 sequences are MRHNA and SNTAGT. The CDR3 covers 13 residues.